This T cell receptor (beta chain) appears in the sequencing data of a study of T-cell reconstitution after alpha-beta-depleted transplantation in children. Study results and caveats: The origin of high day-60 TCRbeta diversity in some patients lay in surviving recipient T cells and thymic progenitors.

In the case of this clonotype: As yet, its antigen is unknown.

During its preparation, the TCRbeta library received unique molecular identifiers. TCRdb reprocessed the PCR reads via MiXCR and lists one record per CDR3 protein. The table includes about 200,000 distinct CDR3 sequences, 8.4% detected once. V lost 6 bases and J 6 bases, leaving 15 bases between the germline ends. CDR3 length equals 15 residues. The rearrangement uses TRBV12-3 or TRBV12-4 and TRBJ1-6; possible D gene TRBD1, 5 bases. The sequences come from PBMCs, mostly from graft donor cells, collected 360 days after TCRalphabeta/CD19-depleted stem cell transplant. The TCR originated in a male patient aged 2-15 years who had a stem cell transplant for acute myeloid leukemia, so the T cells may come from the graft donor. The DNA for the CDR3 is TGTGCCAGCAGATCCCCGGGACCTATTAATTCACCCCTCCACTTT. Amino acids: CASRSPGPINSPLHF.